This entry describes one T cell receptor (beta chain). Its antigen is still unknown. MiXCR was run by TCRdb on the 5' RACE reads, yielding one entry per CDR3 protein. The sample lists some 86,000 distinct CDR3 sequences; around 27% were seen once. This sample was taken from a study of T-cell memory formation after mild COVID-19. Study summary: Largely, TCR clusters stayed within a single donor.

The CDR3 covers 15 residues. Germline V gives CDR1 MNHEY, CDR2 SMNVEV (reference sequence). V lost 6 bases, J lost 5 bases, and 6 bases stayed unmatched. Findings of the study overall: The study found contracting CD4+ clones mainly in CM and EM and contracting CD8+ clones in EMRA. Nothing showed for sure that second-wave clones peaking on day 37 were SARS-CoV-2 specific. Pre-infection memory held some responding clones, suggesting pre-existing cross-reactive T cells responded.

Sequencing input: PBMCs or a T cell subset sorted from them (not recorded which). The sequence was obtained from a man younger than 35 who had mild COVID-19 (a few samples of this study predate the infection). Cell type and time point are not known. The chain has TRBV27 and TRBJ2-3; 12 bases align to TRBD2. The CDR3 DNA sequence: TGTGCCAGCAGGATACTGACTAGCGGGGGAGATACGCAGTATTTT. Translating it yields CASRILTSGGDTQYF.